The rows below give T cell receptor beta chains drawn from one sample of a study of T cell repertoires in cytomegalovirus infection. Antigens of these TCRs are unknown. In TCRdb, the reads were re-called with MiXCR into one record per CDR3 protein. In the table there are around 100,000 distinct CDR3 sequences, around 40% of which are singletons. This specimen consisted of CD8+ T cells from cultured PBMCs, obtained from culture after CMV antigen stimulation. The receptor source for this set is a human donor in good health (CMV status not recorded). Some clones in this sample may be carry-over from other donors' samples. Each CDR3 is given without its conserved first and last residue. Each record gives: V gene, J gene, CDR3 protein.

TRBV5-1	TRBJ1-1	ASSLEPQPLANTEAF
TRBV7-3	TRBJ2-5	ASSPAGETQY
TRBV18	TRBJ2-5	ASSPLIKDQETQY
TRBV20-1	TRBJ1-2	SAGDSQNYGYT
TRBV6-1	TRBJ2-7	ASSEIYGYEQY
TRBV12-3/TRBV12-4	TRBJ1-1	ASSFPRTGMAEAF
TRBV7-9	TRBJ2-2	ASSLKTSGGIGELF
TRBV7-2	TRBJ2-3	ASSFERGMQY
TRBV7-9	TRBJ2-5	ASSARQGGAGTQY
TRBV7-6	TRBJ2-2	ASSPRGGLDTGELF
TRBV7-9	TRBJ2-3	ASSLAVEDTQY
TRBV7-9	TRBJ2-1	ASRTGTGYFNEQF
TRBV25-1	TRBJ2-1	ASSDLSGSSYNEQF
TRBV3-1	TRBJ2-3	ASSQDSGGAYTQY
TRBV28	TRBJ2-7	ASSPVGAGQTSYEQY
TRBV9	TRBJ2-7	ASSVSSSGVSYEQY
TRBV27	TRBJ1-1	ASSQFMNTEAF
TRBV19	TRBJ1-5	ASSILGAVNQPQH
TRBV2	TRBJ2-1	ASSEGSSSYNEQF
TRBV12-3/TRBV12-4	TRBJ1-5	ASTPRGVGGRQPQH
TRBV19	TRBJ1-3	GSSRRESGNTIY
TRBV7-6	TRBJ2-7	ASSPDRALKPYEQY
TRBV2	TRBJ2-7	ASSPGPLAGAYEQY
TRBV4-2	TRBJ1-1	ASSPVREMNTEAF
TRBV19	TRBJ2-1	ASSELAGGREQF
TRBV7-6	TRBJ2-3	ASSFPSFGGTDTQY
TRBV27	TRBJ2-6	ASSFIGANVLT
TRBV19	TRBJ1-1	ASSHGQGALQAF
TRBV7-6	TRBJ1-1	ASSLGWGQNTEAF
TRBV7-3	TRBJ1-4	ASSCPRTGLKKLF
TRBV19	TRBJ1-1	ASSNSGHTEAF
TRBV6-5	TRBJ1-3	ASSYWTGNFYAGNTIY
TRBV7-4	TRBJ1-1	ASSRGWEQGLTDTEAF
TRBV20-1	TRBJ1-1	SARGFTRGSTEAF
TRBV12-3/TRBV12-4	TRBJ1-5	ASSPGGLPQH
TRBV7-9	TRBJ2-7	ASSLGISEQY
TRBV2	TRBJ1-2	ASSPMDGATSPYT
TRBV4-2	TRBJ2-1	ASSQAGTGYNEQF
TRBV7-8	TRBJ2-4	ASSLGTGGFPNIQY
TRBV2	TRBJ1-2	ASSKTGEGGYT
TRBV12-3/TRBV12-4	TRBJ2-5	ASSPGLQETQY
TRBV5-4	TRBJ2-7	ASSLEKAPYEQY
TRBV7-2	TRBJ2-5	ASSPSFYPETQY
TRBV20-1	TRBJ2-3	SGKDFQIPDTQY
TRBV4-1	TRBJ1-1	ASSPRGTGGRDTEAF
TRBV7-6	TRBJ1-5	ASSLTANQPQH
TRBV6-5	TRBJ1-6	ASSYGAAGGYNSPLH
TRBV7-9	TRBJ1-2	ASSRQGGANYGYT
TRBV7-6	TRBJ2-1	ASSSPGTDYNEQF
TRBV30	TRBJ1-2	AWRGDRGFDYGYT